This T cell receptor (beta chain) is drawn from a study of T cells in Graves' hyperthyroidism and ophthalmopathy. Overall study findings and caveats: Most thyroid clonotypes with frequency above 0.001 were detected in blood. A 13 V-J signature model discriminated ophthalmopathy versus stable hyperthyroidism.

The investigators amplified TCR beta CDR3 regions from RNA transcripts. The HTBI primer set served for first-round RT-PCR of the TCR CDR3. In TCRdb, the multiplex PCR reads were re-called with MiXCR into one record per CDR3 protein. The sample consists of under 650,000 distinct CDR3 sequences, about 16% of them appearing once. Only a few counts were recorded for this clonotype. Its specificity is unknown. The CDR3 is 15 amino acids. Germline V gene lookup returns CDR1 LGHDT and CDR2 YNNKEL (reference sequence). Trimming took 7 bases from V and 0 from J, leaving 14 bases between them. This sequence originates from a woman aged 25 to 39 with Graves' hyperthyroidism. The sample was blood. The genes are TRBV3-1 and TRBJ2-3; the D is unclear. CDR3: CASTPMYSSTDTQYF. The CDR3 bases are TGTGCCAGCACCCCGATGTATTCTAGCACAGATACGCAGTATTTT.